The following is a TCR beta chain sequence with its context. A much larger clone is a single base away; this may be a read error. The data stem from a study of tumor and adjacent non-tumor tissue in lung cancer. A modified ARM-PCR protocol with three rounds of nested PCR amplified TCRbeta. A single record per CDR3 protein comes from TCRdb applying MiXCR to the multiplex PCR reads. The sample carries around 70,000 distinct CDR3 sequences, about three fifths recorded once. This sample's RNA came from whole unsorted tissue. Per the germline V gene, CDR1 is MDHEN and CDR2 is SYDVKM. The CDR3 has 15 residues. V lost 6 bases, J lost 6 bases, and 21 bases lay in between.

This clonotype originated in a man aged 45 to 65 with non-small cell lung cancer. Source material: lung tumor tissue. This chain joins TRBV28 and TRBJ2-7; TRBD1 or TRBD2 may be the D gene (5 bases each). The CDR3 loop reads CASRSAGTVNCEQYF. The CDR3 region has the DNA TGTGCCAGCAGATCTGCCGGGACGGTGAACTGCGAGCAGTACTTC.